Listed below are T cell receptor beta chains from one sample, sequenced in a study of blood T cell repertoires in COVID-19. The protocol was immunoSEQ multiplex PCR, while the TCRdb copy is restricted to in-frame clones and leaves out a portion. This table has some 120,000 clones, approximately 80% appearing once. Sequenced input: peripheral blood. Every receptor here comes from a man aged 65 to 85 with acute or convalescent COVID-19. Each CDR3 is given with its conserved first and last residue. Each record gives: clone size, J gene, D gene, V gene, CDR3 protein, CDR3 DNA. D genes are given only for firm matches. Clone size, where shown, is once, few, many, or a class for clones that have expanded.

size: -
J: TRBJ1-1
D: TRBD1
V: TRBV12-3/TRBV12-4
CDR3: CASGETGRAFF
DNA: TGTGCCAGCGGAGAGACAGGGCGGGCTTTCTTT

size: -
J: TRBJ2-7
D: -
V: TRBV10-3
CDR3: CAISAGGHGFYEQYF
DNA: TGTGCCATCAGTGCGGGGGGACACGGGTTCTACGAGCAGTACTTC

size: few
J: TRBJ1-2
D: -
V: TRBV6-5
CDR3: CASRRTATNYGYTF
DNA: TGTGCCAGCAGGCGGACAGCAACTAACTATGGCTACACCTTC

size: -
J: TRBJ2-2
D: -
V: TRBV5-1
CDR3: CASSLALAGTGELFF
DNA: TGCGCCAGCAGCTTGGCCTTGGCAGGCACCGGGGAGCTGTTTTTT

size: once
J: TRBJ1-5
D: -
V: TRBV2
CDR3: CASRTDRNNQPQHF
DNA: TGTGCCAGCAGGACGGACAGAAACAATCAGCCCCAGCATTTT

size: -
J: TRBJ1-2
D: -
V: TRBV15
CDR3: CATSSQISRGIGYGYTF
DNA: TGTGCCACCAGCAGCCAAATCTCAAGGGGGATTGGGTATGGCTACACCTTC

size: -
J: TRBJ2-2
D: TRBD2
V: TRBV5-1
CDR3: CASSSHRGRLAGATYNTGELFF
DNA: TGCGCCAGCAGCTCCCACAGGGGGAGACTAGCGGGGGCCACCTATAACACCGGGGAGCTGTTTTTT

size: -
J: TRBJ1-5
D: TRBD1
V: TRBV28
CDR3: CASTVKYKGTGSNQPQHF
DNA: TGTGCCAGTACCGTGAAATATAAAGGGACAGGGAGCAATCAGCCCCAGCATTTT

size: -
J: TRBJ1-6
D: -
V: TRBV10-1
CDR3: CASSQEGYSSPLHF
DNA: TGCGCCAGCAGCCAGGAGGGCTACAGTTCACCCCTCCACTTT

size: -
J: TRBJ2-2
D: TRBD2
V: TRBV6-6
CDR3: CASMSGGEVGRELFF
DNA: TGTGCCAGCATGAGCGGGGGCGAGGTCGGGAGGGAGCTGTTTTTT

size: -
J: TRBJ1-6
D: -
V: TRBV28
CDR3: CASSAGNGSPLHF
DNA: TGTGCCAGCAGTGCAGGGAATGGTTCACCCCTCCACTTT

size: few
J: TRBJ2-5
D: TRBD2
V: TRBV5-1
CDR3: CASSPGLAGGSFETQYF
DNA: TGCGCCAGCAGCCCTGGACTAGCGGGGGGCTCCTTTGAGACCCAGTACTTC

size: once
J: TRBJ2-4
D: -
V: TRBV3-1/TRBV3-2
CDR3: CASRQEARGWNIQYF
DNA: TGTGCCAGCAGGCAAGAGGCTCGGGGTTGGAACATTCAGTACTTC

size: -
J: TRBJ1-5
D: -
V: TRBV28
CDR3: CASRLLDGGAQHF
DNA: TGTGCCAGCAGGTTGCTAGACGGAGGGGCCCAGCATTTT

size: -
J: TRBJ1-2
D: -
V: TRBV3-1/TRBV3-2
CDR3: CASSQEIQSGYTF
DNA: TGTGCCAGCAGCCAAGAAATCCAGTCTGGCTACACCTTC

size: -
J: TRBJ2-1
D: -
V: TRBV6-2/TRBV6-3
CDR3: CASSYSYEQFF
DNA: TGTGCCAGCAGTTACAGCTATGAGCAGTTCTTC

size: -
J: TRBJ1-2
D: -
V: TRBV12-5
CDR3: CASGFPFQNPLNYGYTFGSGYTF
DNA: -

size: -
J: TRBJ2-3
D: TRBD2
V: TRBV7-2
CDR3: CASSFGLAGRTDTQYF
DNA: TGTGCCAGCAGCTTCGGACTAGCGGGGCGCACAGATACGCAGTATTTT

size: -
J: TRBJ1-3
D: -
V: TRBV5-6
CDR3: CASSLGAAGNTIYF
DNA: TGTGCCAGCAGCCTTGGGGCAGCGGGAAACACCATATATTTT

size: -
J: TRBJ2-2
D: -
V: TRBV9
CDR3: CASTAGGLGGELFF
DNA: TGTGCCAGCACCGCCGGGGGGCTGGGCGGGGAGCTGTTTTTT

size: -
J: TRBJ2-3
D: TRBD2
V: TRBV30
CDR3: CAWSVAGVTDTQYF
DNA: TGTGCCTGGAGTGTGGCGGGGGTAACAGATACGCAGTATTTT

size: -
J: TRBJ2-5
D: TRBD2
V: TRBV3-1/TRBV3-2
CDR3: CASSRPGTSSGAQYF
DNA: TGTGCCAGCAGCCGGCCCGGGACTAGCTCGGGAGCTCAGTACTTC

size: -
J: TRBJ1-2
D: -
V: TRBV6-5
CDR3: CASSLEYGYTF
DNA: TGTGCCAGCAGCCTAGAATATGGCTACACCTTC

size: few
J: TRBJ2-5
D: TRBD2
V: TRBV2
CDR3: CASRGTRQVQETQYF
DNA: TGTGCCAGCAGAGGGACTAGACAGGTCCAAGAGACCCAGTACTTC

size: few
J: TRBJ1-5
D: TRBD1
V: TRBV7-8
CDR3: CASSSADRGLNQPQHF
DNA: TGTGCCAGCAGCTCCGCTGACAGGGGGCTCAATCAGCCCCAGCATTTT

size: -
J: TRBJ2-7
D: TRBD1
V: TRBV19
CDR3: CASSPRRDSPRYEQYF
DNA: TGTGCCAGTAGTCCTAGAAGGGACAGCCCACGCTACGAGCAGTACTTC

size: -
J: TRBJ1-4
D: -
V: TRBV19
CDR3: CASSWGASVGEKLFF
DNA: TGTGCCAGTAGTTGGGGAGCATCGGTGGGGGAAAAACTGTTTTTT

size: -
J: TRBJ1-6
D: -
V: TRBV30
CDR3: CAWSVGQNNSPLHF
DNA: TGTGCCTGGAGTGTTGGGCAGAATAATTCACCCCTCCACTTT

size: -
J: TRBJ1-1
D: -
V: TRBV7-2
CDR3: CASSLTRGAGTEAFF
DNA: TGTGCCAGCAGCTTAACCCGGGGGGCCGGGACTGAAGCTTTCTTT

size: -
J: TRBJ2-7
D: TRBD1
V: TRBV6-5
CDR3: CASSRSTGGSYEQYF
DNA: TGTGCCAGCAGTCGCTCGACAGGGGGCTCCTACGAGCAGTACTTC

size: few
J: TRBJ2-1
D: TRBD2
V: TRBV27
CDR3: CASSPTGGMEFF
DNA: TGTGCCAGCAGTCCTACCGGGGGGATGGAGTTCTTC

size: -
J: TRBJ2-2
D: -
V: TRBV6-6
CDR3: CASSFTGEPNTGELFF
DNA: TGTGCCAGCAGTTTCACTGGGGAGCCGAACACCGGGGAGCTGTTTTTT

size: -
J: TRBJ2-6
D: -
V: TRBV5-4
CDR3: CASSFGGRSSGANVLTF
DNA: TGTGCCAGCAGCTTCGGGGGACGTAGCTCTGGGGCCAACGTCCTGACTTTC

size: -
J: TRBJ1-4
D: -
V: TRBV5-1
CDR3: CASSPQEKGNEKLFF
DNA: TGCGCCAGCAGCCCACAGGAAAAGGGAAATGAAAAACTGTTTTTT

size: -
J: TRBJ2-7
D: TRBD1
V: TRBV6-2/TRBV6-3
CDR3: CASSYDRTGVTYEQYF
DNA: TGTGCCAGCAGTTACGACAGGACAGGCGTGACCTACGAGCAGTACTTC

size: -
J: TRBJ2-3
D: -
V: TRBV6-1
CDR3: CASSELAGTSTDTQYF
DNA: TGTGCCAGCAGTGAACTGGCAGGGACTAGCACAGATACGCAGTATTTT

size: -
J: TRBJ2-7
D: TRBD1
V: TRBV6-5
CDR3: CASRDSPDRGYEQYF
DNA: TGTGCCAGCAGGGATTCTCCCGACAGGGGGTACGAGCAGTACTTC

size: many
J: TRBJ1-4
D: -
V: TRBV2
CDR3: CASRDSLGKLFF
DNA: TGTGCCAGCAGAGACAGCCTTGGAAAACTGTTTTTT

size: -
J: TRBJ1-1
D: -
V: TRBV2
CDR3: CASSTGTKNTEAFF
DNA: TGTGCCAGCAGTACCGGGACTAAGAACACTGAAGCTTTCTTT

size: few
J: TRBJ2-3
D: TRBD2
V: TRBV5-6
CDR3: CASSWGKGLTSTDTQYF
DNA: TGTGCCAGCAGCTGGGGGAAGGGACTAACTAGCACAGATACGCAGTATTTT

size: -
J: TRBJ2-2
D: -
V: TRBV2
CDR3: CASIDGGANTGELFF
DNA: TGTGCCAGCATAGACGGGGGAGCGAACACCGGGGAGCTGTTTTTT

size: -
J: TRBJ2-1
D: TRBD2
V: TRBV10-1
CDR3: CASSETGLAGGRDEQFF
DNA: TGCGCCAGCAGTGAAACGGGACTAGCGGGGGGCCGGGATGAGCAGTTCTTC

size: -
J: TRBJ2-1
D: TRBD2
V: TRBV19
CDR3: CASSMLAGGLSYNEQFF
DNA: TGTGCCAGTAGTATGCTAGCGGGGGGCCTCTCCTACAATGAGCAGTTCTTC

size: -
J: TRBJ1-4
D: -
V: TRBV28
CDR3: CASSLRDIREKLFF
DNA: TGTGCCAGCAGTTTGCGGGATATTAGGGAAAAACTGTTTTTT

size: -
J: TRBJ1-1
D: TRBD1
V: TRBV7-2
CDR3: CASSLHRGRVNTEAFF
DNA: TGTGCCAGCAGCTTACACAGGGGAAGGGTGAACACTGAAGCTTTCTTT

size: -
J: TRBJ2-3
D: -
V: TRBV6-1
CDR3: CASSEFSGGGVGVTQYF
DNA: TGTGCCAGCAGTGAATTCTCGGGCGGAGGGGTAGGGGTTACGCAGTATTTT

size: -
J: TRBJ2-7
D: TRBD2
V: TRBV19
CDR3: CASSINGGGSYEQYF
DNA: TGTGCCAGTAGTATTAACGGGGGGGGCTCCTACGAGCAGTACTTC

size: -
J: TRBJ2-2
D: TRBD1
V: TRBV18
CDR3: CASSADRGRAGELFF
DNA: TGTGCCAGCTCAGCAGACAGGGGCCGGGCCGGGGAGCTGTTTTTT

size: once
J: TRBJ2-7
D: TRBD1
V: TRBV6-6
CDR3: CASSSYGQAAEQYF
DNA: TGTGCCAGCAGTTCATACGGACAGGCGGCCGAGCAGTACTTC

size: -
J: TRBJ1-1
D: -
V: TRBV5-1
CDR3: CASSLAGMNTEAFF
DNA: TGCGCCAGCAGCTTAGCAGGGATGAACACTGAAGCTTTCTTT

size: -
J: TRBJ1-1
D: TRBD1
V: TRBV5-4
CDR3: CASSLGTGGLTEAFF
DNA: TGTGCCAGCAGTCTCGGGACAGGGGGCCTCACTGAAGCTTTCTTT